This T cell receptor beta chain was sequenced in a study of blood T cell repertoires in COVID-19. Here immunoSEQ multiplex PCR was the method, and the copy in TCRdb shows in-frame clones only, minus some. The sample contains 250,000 to 350,000 clones, nearly 90% of which appear only once. The V gene's germline CDR1 is ENHRY and CDR2 SYGVKD. Trimming took 5 bases from V and 1 from J, leaving 17 bases between them. CDR3 length: 16 residues. The chain links TRBV10-3 to TRBJ1-2, with D possibly TRBD1 on 5 matching bases. The TCR originated in a young woman who had recovered from COVID-19. Sequencing used PBMCs or T cells enriched from blood (not recorded which). CDR3 sequence: CAISLQGSWLNYGYTF. In DNA, the CDR3 is TGTGCCATCAGTCTCCAGGGAAGTTGGCTTAACTATGGCTACACCTTC.